One and the same sample provided the 25 T cell receptor beta chains below, sequenced in a study of beta chain features in type 1 diabetes. General study points: Significant though moderate, a shortening of TCRB CDR3s appeared in all four CD4+ subsets of Type 1 diabetes patients.

No antigen has been identified for these receptors. Expressed TCRB transcripts were sequenced because the entire RNA isolate underwent reverse transcription. Using immunoSEQ multiplex PCR, the repertoire was profiled, and TCRdb retains in-frame clones only, with some absent. This sample yields hundreds of thousands of clones, of which over 11% are seen a single time; roughly 0.018% belongs to the top ten. Sequencing used naive CD4+ T cells from blood. The receptor source for this set is a man aged 30-40 years with type 1 diabetes.

The chain recombines TRBV7-9 with TRBJ2-2; 10 positions agree with TRBD2. CDR1 is SEHNR, CDR2 FQNEAQ, per germline (reference sequence). CDR3 length: 16 residues. V lost 1 base and J lost 7; bases outside the gene matches: 6. The CDR3 nucleotides are TGTGCCAGCAGCTTAGATCTAGCGGGAGTCATCGGGGAGCTGTTTTTT. Its translation: CASSLDLAGVIGELFF.

The rearrangement uses TRBV6-5 and TRBJ2-7; 9 nucleotides align to TRBD1. CDR3 size: 14 residues. Germline V CDR1 and CDR2: MNHEY, SVGAGI. The V and J ends lost 5 bases and 3 bases, in that order; junction bases with no gene match: 5. This chain's CDR3 is CASSSRDRDYEQYF. CDR3 DNA: TGTGCCAGCAGTAGCCGGGACAGGGACTACGAGCAGTACTTC.

This clone was recorded a few times. This chain links TRBV5-1 with TRBJ2-7; a weak D match, TRBD2 (5 bases). The V gene lost 0 bases and the J gene lost 2 bases, with 12 bases spanning the gap. The V gene's germline CDR1 is SGHRS and CDR2 YFSETQ. CDR3 size: 15 residues. The CDR3 nucleotides read TGCGCCAGCAGCTTGGACAGTTGGACTGCCTACGAGCAGTACTTC. Its translation is CASSLDSWTAYEQYF.

The chain joins TRBV27 to TRBJ1-1; TRBD1 agrees at 9 bases. The CDR3 has 18 amino acids. J lost 6 bases, V lost 3 bases, and 17 bases had no gene match. CDR1 and CDR2 (germline): MNHEY, SMNVEV (reference sequence). CDR3 protein: CASSFGGGQGYPSAEAFF. The CDR3 DNA is TGTGCCAGCAGTTTTGGAGGGGGACAGGGTTATCCTAGCGCTGAAGCTTTCTTT.

This clone came up a few times. The rearrangement joins TRBV4-1 to TRBJ2-6, with a possible D match to TRBD1 (5 bases). Germline V gene data show CDR1 as MGHRA and CDR2 as YSYEKL. The CDR3 runs to 16 residues. V dropped 4 bases and J dropped 1 base, with 11 bases sitting between them. The CDR3 sequence: CASSRPTASGANVLTF. DNA of the CDR3: TGCGCCAGCAGCCGCCCGACAGCGTCTGGGGCCAACGTCCTGACTTTC.

This clone has a handful of counts. This chain joins TRBV6-5 and TRBJ2-2, with unresolved D. The V gene lost 5 bases and the J gene lost 3 bases, with 10 bases spanning the gap. This CDR3 region has 14 residues. Germline CDR1 reads MNHEY; CDR2 reads SVGAGI. As DNA, the CDR3 is TGTGCCAGCAGTGCCCAGCGCTACACCGGGGAGCTGTTTTTT. Translating it yields CASSAQRYTGELFF.

This clone has only a few counts. The rearrangement uses TRBV2 and TRBJ2-3, with D maybe TRBD2 (5 bases). There are 13 residues in the CDR3. CDR1 and CDR2 (germline): SNHLY, FYNNEI. Trimming stripped 7 bases from V and 1 base from J, with 9 bases between. CDR3 bases: TGTGCCAGCACCGAGGGTGGCACAGATACGCAGTATTTT. Protein sequence: CASTEGGTDTQYF.

This rearrangement joins TRBV19 to TRBJ2-2; 7 bases match TRBD2. Germline CDR1 LNHDA, CDR2 SQIVND (reference sequence). The V segment lost 6 bases and the J segment 5 bases; nucleotides outside the gene matches: 15. This CDR3 is 17 amino acids long. The CDR3 DNA reads as TGTGCCAGTAGGCAACAGGCGGGCGGGAGATGGACCGGGGAGCTGTTTTTT. The encoded protein is CASRQQAGGRWTGELFF.

The J gene is TRBJ1-2, the V gene TRBV7-2; tentatively, D is TRBD1 (6 bases). V dropped 8 bases and J dropped 4 bases, with 17 bases sitting between them. The CDR3 totals 14 residues. Looked up from germline, CDR1 is SGHTA and CDR2 is FQGNSA. The CDR3 here is CASRPVGASYGYTF. For the CDR3, the DNA is TGTGCCAGCCGCCCGGTGGGGGCCAGCTATGGCTACACCTTC.

This clone has more than one count but fewer than ten. The chain couples TRBV18 to TRBJ2-7; 12 bases match TRBD1. Trimming removed 1 base from V and 4 bases from J; junction bases left unmatched: 2. The CDR3 runs 15 residues. The germline CDR1 and CDR2 sequences are KGHSH and LQKENI. Written as DNA, the CDR3 is TGTGCCAGCTCACCACAGGGACAGGGGGCTTACGAGCAGTACTTC. It yields the protein CASSPQGQGAYEQYF.

The chain links TRBV2 to TRBJ2-7; tentatively, D is TRBD1 (5 bases). V was clipped by 2 bases and J by 9 bases, with 8 bases between them. Per the germline V gene, CDR1 is SNHLY and CDR2 is FYNNEI. The CDR3 runs to 11 residues. The CDR3 region is CASSERGGQYF. The CDR3 DNA follows: TGTGCCAGCAGTGAAAGGGGCGGGCAGTACTTC. Combining the CDR3 with reference TRBV2 and TRBJ2-7 gives the whole variable domain EPEVTQTPSHQVTQMGQEVILRCVPISNHLYFYWYRQILGQKVEFLVSFYNNEISEKSEIFDDQFSVERPDGSNFTLKIRSTKLEDSAMYFCASSERGGQYFGPGTRLTVT.

This chain joins TRBV6-5 and TRBJ2-5; TRBD2 matches at 7 bases. Per germline, CDR1 MNHEY and CDR2 SVGAGI. The V segment lost 6 bases and the J segment 4 bases; nucleotides outside the gene matches: 5. This CDR3 has 13 amino acids. CDR3 residues: CASRKTSRETQYF. The DNA of the CDR3 is TGTGCCAGCAGAAAGACTAGCCGAGAGACCCAGTACTTC.

V and J are TRBV30 and TRBJ2-1, with D possibly matching TRBD2 (5 bases). The germline gives CDR1 GTSNPN, CDR2 SVGIG (reference sequence). The CDR3 consists of 12 residues. With 4 bases removed from V and 6 bases from J, the gap between germline ends came to 10 bases. The CDR3 here is CAWTLRGNEQFF. The CDR3 DNA sequence: TGTGCCTGGACCCTACGGGGCAATGAGCAGTTCTTC.

The sample holds a few counts of this clone. The chain joins TRBV29-1 to TRBJ1-1; D may be TRBD1 (6 bases). This CDR3 spans 13 amino acids. Germline V gene lookup returns CDR1 SQVTM and CDR2 ANQGSEA. Trimming removed 3 bases at V and 4 bases at J, with 12 bases between. The CDR3 bases are TGCAGCGTTGAGCGGGGGCTAGGCACTGAAGCTTTCTTT. It yields the protein CSVERGLGTEAFF.

This clone has only a few counts. This chain links TRBV29-1 with TRBJ2-1; 7 bases agree with TRBD2. The trim removed 0 bases at V and 9 bases at J, leaving 14 bases unmatched. Germline loops: CDR1 SQVTM, CDR2 ANQGSEA. The CDR3 is 16 residues long. The CDR3 loop is CSVEDTAGSSTGEQFF. In DNA, the CDR3 is TGCAGCGTTGAAGATACAGCGGGATCCAGTACGGGTGAGCAGTTCTTC.

The chain couples TRBV7-9 to TRBJ2-1, with TRBD1 identical over 9 bases. CDR1 and CDR2 from the germline V gene are SEHNR and FQNEAQ (reference sequence). Trimming at V came to 5 bases and at J to 4 bases, leaving 9 bases not matched to a gene. This CDR3 is built from 16 residues. As DNA, the CDR3 is TGTGCCAGCAGCATCGTAGGGACAGGGCTTTACAATGAGCAGTTCTTC. Protein product: CASSIVGTGLYNEQFF.

The sample holds a few counts of this clone. The chain links TRBV6-6 to TRBJ2-7, with D possibly matching TRBD1 (5 bases). The CDR3 sequence is 12 residues long. Trimming left V 4 bases short and J 4 bases short, with 8 bases between. Per the germline V gene, CDR1 is MNHNY and CDR2 is SVGAGI (reference sequence). The CDR3 spells CASSSDRYEQYF. Written as DNA, the CDR3 is TGTGCCAGCAGTTCCGACAGATACGAGCAGTACTTC.

This clone has just a few counts. The chain employs TRBV6-1 and TRBJ1-1; D remains unclear. CDR3 length equals 16 residues. Germline values: CDR1 MNHNS, CDR2 SASEGT. V lost 0 bases and J lost 2, with 13 bases in between. Here the CDR3 reads CASSEAAGRVNTEAFF. CDR3 nucleotide sequence: TGTGCCAGCAGTGAAGCCGCGGGCCGTGTTAACACTGAAGCTTTCTTT.

This clone was counted a few times. This chain links TRBV28 with TRBJ2-4; maybe TRBD2 (6 bases). The V end lost 10 bases, the J end lost 6 bases, and 16 bases lay between the germline ends. CDR1 is MDHEN, CDR2 SYDVKM, per germline. The CDR3 consists of 13 residues. Here the CDR3 reads CATQRDLRNIQYF. Here the CDR3 DNA reads TGTGCCACGCAACGGGACTTACGAAACATTCAGTACTTC.

This clone was observed a few times. This chain links TRBV13 with TRBJ2-3; 8 nucleotides match TRBD2. CDR1 PRHDT and CDR2 FYEKMQ come from the germline V gene (reference sequence). CDR3 size: 15 residues. The V segment lost 3 bases and the J segment 6 bases; nucleotides outside the gene matches: 8. The CDR3 loop is CASSFSGEAWDTQYF. As DNA, the CDR3 is TGTGCCAGCAGCTTTAGCGGGGAGGCGTGGGATACGCAGTATTTT.

The sample holds a few counts of this clone. The V call is TRBV27, the J call TRBJ2-6; the D is unclear. Germline CDR1 MNHEY, CDR2 SMNVEV (reference sequence). V shed 6 bases and J shed 0 bases, with 9 bases lying between them. The CDR3 has 15 amino acids. CDR3 loop: CASRPPSSGANVLTF. The CDR3 nucleotides read TGTGCCAGCAGGCCTCCGAGCTCTGGGGCCAACGTCCTGACTTTC.

This clone has a handful of counts. The chain joins TRBV5-4 to TRBJ1-1; no reliable D call. In germline, CDR1 is SGHNT, CDR2 YYREEE (reference sequence). With 0 bases removed from V and 4 bases from J, the gap between germline ends came to 4 bases. The CDR3 is made up of 12 amino acids. The CDR3 loop reads CASSLDSTEAFF. CDR3 coding DNA: TGTGCCAGCAGCTTGGACAGCACTGAAGCTTTCTTT.

The chain combines TRBV9 with TRBJ2-5; 9 bases match TRBD1. This CDR3 has 15 residues. With V trimmed by 2 bases and J by 4 bases, 6 bases remained unmatched. Germline CDR1 SGDLS, CDR2 YYNGEE. The CDR3 loop is CASSVDRGSPETQYF. CDR3 DNA sequence: TGTGCCAGCAGCGTTGACAGGGGGTCCCCAGAGACCCAGTACTTC.

The chain is built from TRBV4-2 and TRBJ2-5; TRBD1 matches at 7 bases. There are 14 residues in the CDR3. Germline CDR1 LGHNA, CDR2 YNFKEQ. The junction had 11 bases not matched to a gene; V was cut back by 4 bases and J by 9 bases. The CDR3: CASSPRTGHPAQYF. The CDR3 DNA sequence: TGTGCCAGCAGCCCCCGGACAGGACATCCAGCCCAGTACTTC.

There are a few counts of this clone. The V gene is TRBV28, the J gene TRBJ2-7; D is unresolved. This CDR3 has 14 residues. The V end lost 3 bases, the J end lost 0 bases, and 9 bases lay between the germline ends. CDR1 MDHEN and CDR2 SYDVKM come from the germline V gene. CDR3 DNA sequence: TGTGCCAGCAGTTTTTCGGTTCTCTCCTACGAGCAGTACTTC. Its protein is CASSFSVLSYEQYF.